The rows below give T cell receptor beta chains drawn from one sample of a study of T cell repertoires in cytomegalovirus infection. TCRdb re-called the reads through MiXCR, storing one row per CDR3 protein. The data show around 450,000 distinct CDR3 sequences, roughly 30% seen once. The sequencing input was PBMCs. The receptors stem from a human donor in good health (CMV status not recorded). Some clones in this sample may be carry-over from other donors' samples. CDR3s include the opening cysteine and the closing phenylalanine or tryptophan. Each record gives: V gene, J gene, clone size, D gene, CDR3 protein, CDR3 DNA. A D gene is named only where the DNA matches it firmly. The size entry is marked missing in some rows and otherwise reads once, few, many or a size class.

V gene: TRBV5-8; J gene: TRBJ2-2; clone size: .; D gene: .; CDR3 protein: CASSSESSWAGELFF; CDR3 DNA: TGTGCCAGCAGCTCCGAGAGCAGCTGGGCCGGGGAGCTGTTTTTT
V gene: TRBV5-6; J gene: TRBJ1-5; clone size: .; D gene: .; CDR3 protein: CASSLGVGGNSNQPQHF; CDR3 DNA: TGTGCCAGCAGCTTGGGAGTTGGGGGTAATAGCAATCAGCCCCAGCATTTT
V gene: TRBV4-1; J gene: TRBJ1-3; clone size: .; D gene: TRBD1; CDR3 protein: CASRPDRAGNPIYF; CDR3 DNA: TGCGCCAGCAGACCCGACAGGGCTGGAAACCCCATATATTTT
V gene: TRBV7-6; J gene: TRBJ2-3; clone size: many; D gene: .; CDR3 protein: CASSLRRGLNTDTQYF; CDR3 DNA: TGTGCCAGCAGCTTGCGGAGGGGACTGAACACAGATACGCAGTATTTT
V gene: TRBV10-3; J gene: TRBJ2-3; clone size: few; D gene: .; CDR3 protein: CAISSLRDGPFTDTQYF; CDR3 DNA: TGTGCCATCAGCTCACTCCGGGACGGCCCTTTCACAGATACGCAGTATTTT
V gene: TRBV15; J gene: TRBJ1-6; clone size: many; D gene: .; CDR3 protein: CATGSSYNSPLHF; CDR3 DNA: TGTGCCACCGGGAGCTCCTATAATTCACCCCTCCACTTT
V gene: TRBV4-3; J gene: TRBJ1-1; clone size: .; D gene: TRBD1; CDR3 protein: CASSQEQGIRTEAFF; CDR3 DNA: TGCGCCAGCAGCCAGGAACAGGGGATTCGAACTGAAGCTTTCTTT
V gene: TRBV6-5; J gene: TRBJ2-5; clone size: few; D gene: TRBD2; CDR3 protein: CASSPFGIAGDLETQYF; CDR3 DNA: TGTGCCAGCAGTCCATTTGGGATAGCGGGGGACCTTGAGACCCAGTACTTC
V gene: TRBV5-1; J gene: TRBJ2-1; clone size: .; D gene: .; CDR3 protein: CASSLALGGGNNEQFF; CDR3 DNA: TGCGCCAGCAGCTTGGCTCTAGGGGGGGGAAACAATGAGCAGTTCTTC
V gene: TRBV13; J gene: TRBJ2-1; clone size: .; D gene: .; CDR3 protein: CASSLVGTPNEQFF; CDR3 DNA: TGTGCCAGCAGCTTAGTTGGTACCCCCAATGAGCAGTTCTTC
V gene: TRBV5-6; J gene: TRBJ2-3; clone size: few; D gene: TRBD2; CDR3 protein: CASSLAQLAGSTDTQYF; CDR3 DNA: TGTGCCAGCAGCTTGGCCCAGTTAGCGGGGAGCACAGATACGCAGTATTTT
V gene: TRBV5-1; J gene: TRBJ2-5; clone size: once; D gene: .; CDR3 protein: CASSFPGAEETQYF; CDR3 DNA: TGCGCCAGCAGCTTTCCGGGGGCTGAAGAGACCCAGTACTTC
V gene: TRBV28; J gene: TRBJ2-7; clone size: few; D gene: .; CDR3 protein: CASTSTYEQYF; CDR3 DNA: TGTGCCAGCACTTCTACCTACGAGCAGTACTTC
V gene: TRBV6-2/TRBV6-3; J gene: TRBJ1-1; clone size: .; D gene: TRBD1; CDR3 protein: CASSPWGQGLANTEAFF; CDR3 DNA: TGTGCCAGCAGTCCCTGGGGACAGGGCCTTGCGAACACTGAAGCTTTCTTT
V gene: TRBV4-1; J gene: TRBJ2-5; clone size: .; D gene: TRBD2; CDR3 protein: CASSQDPSGGAGETQYF; CDR3 DNA: TGCGCCAGCAGCCAAGATCCCAGCGGGGGGGCCGGGGAGACCCAGTACTTC
V gene: TRBV7-8; J gene: TRBJ2-5; clone size: many; D gene: .; CDR3 protein: CASSLAQWGVETQYF; CDR3 DNA: TGTGCCAGCAGCTTAGCGCAGTGGGGGGTCGAGACCCAGTACTTC
V gene: TRBV7-6; J gene: TRBJ2-4; clone size: .; D gene: .; CDR3 protein: CASSSQGGRAKNIQYF; CDR3 DNA: TGTGCCAGCAGCTCACAGGGAGGACGGGCCAAAAACATTCAGTACTTC
V gene: TRBV6-2/TRBV6-3; J gene: TRBJ1-5; clone size: few; D gene: .; CDR3 protein: CASSPQGGPQPQHF; CDR3 DNA: TGTGCCAGCAGCCCCCAGGGCGGCCCTCAGCCCCAGCATTTT
V gene: TRBV5-4; J gene: TRBJ1-1; clone size: few; D gene: .; CDR3 protein: CASSSNPGVSEAFF; CDR3 DNA: TGTGCCAGCAGCTCCAACCCGGGGGTTTCTGAAGCTTTCTTT
V gene: TRBV2; J gene: TRBJ2-3; clone size: .; D gene: .; CDR3 protein: CASEGGRTDTQYF; CDR3 DNA: TGTGCCAGCGAGGGGGGGCGGACAGATACGCAGTATTTT
V gene: TRBV7-6; J gene: TRBJ1-5; clone size: many; D gene: TRBD1; CDR3 protein: CASSLAGGTANQPQHF; CDR3 DNA: TGTGCCAGCAGCCTCGCCGGGGGGACAGCAAATCAGCCCCAGCATTTT
V gene: TRBV5-1; J gene: TRBJ1-1; clone size: .; D gene: TRBD1; CDR3 protein: CASRLGTGGSNTEAFF; CDR3 DNA: TGCGCCAGCAGGCTCGGGACAGGGGGCTCTAACACTGAAGCTTTCTTT
V gene: TRBV28; J gene: TRBJ1-5; clone size: few; D gene: .; CDR3 protein: CASSLFRGSNQPQHF; CDR3 DNA: TGTGCCAGCAGTTTATTCAGAGGGAGCAATCAGCCCCAGCATTTT
V gene: TRBV7-6; J gene: TRBJ2-1; clone size: .; D gene: TRBD2; CDR3 protein: CASSLWGGNNDEQFF; CDR3 DNA: TGTGCCAGCAGCTTGTGGGGGGGTAATAACGATGAGCAGTTCTTC
V gene: TRBV7-6; J gene: TRBJ1-3; clone size: many; D gene: .; CDR3 protein: CASSLGSWPPNSGNTIYF; CDR3 DNA: TGTGCCAGCAGCTTAGGAAGTTGGCCGCCGAACTCTGGAAACACCATATATTTT
V gene: TRBV7-8; J gene: TRBJ2-1; clone size: .; D gene: .; CDR3 protein: CASSLFPWGEQFF; CDR3 DNA: TGTGCCAGCAGCTTATTCCCGTGGGGTGAGCAGTTCTTC
V gene: TRBV27; J gene: TRBJ1-2; clone size: .; D gene: TRBD1; CDR3 protein: CASTGDHYGYTF; CDR3 DNA: TGTGCCAGTACAGGGGATCACTATGGCTACACCTTC